This entry features one T cell receptor beta chain sequence. What this receptor recognizes is not known. One end of the junction is discordant with germline, which a read error may explain. The data were taken from a study of blood T cells in healthy people across ages (dated by TCRdb to 2013 to 2016). About the full investigation: In model experiments, roughly one uniquely barcoded TCR beta cDNA molecule per two T cells was captured by template switching. Age-related changes in TCR beta repertoire diversity were measured in the study by deep sequencing normalized with unique cDNA molecular identifiers. Four age groups were formed from the donors: young (average around 15 years), middle-aged (less than 40), aged (approximately 60) and long-lived (more than 75). Donors of different ages were randomly distributed across sequencing lanes to avoid experimental bias. Using the same blood draw, the study looked at two additional independent replicas of 1 million unique cDNA reads for two donors, one aged 18 to 30 and the other aged 80 or older. The investigation overall reported the following: Observed TCR beta diversity per million T cells fell roughly linearly with age, and a significant reduction was already apparent by age about 43. Bulk unsorted PBMC profiling prevented conclusive comparison of naive and antigen-experienced compartments. Compared with the aged group, the long-lived group had more naive CD4+ T cells, fewer expanded clones and increased TCR diversity, suggesting age selection. Estimates of total diversity based on one million sequenced T cells were regarded as lower bounds and as underestimates. Donor CMV infection status was unknown, potentially confounding age-related changes in expanded clonotypes. There was a strong correlation between observed TCR beta diversity and the percentage of naive T cells measured by flow cytometry.

Donors were 35 to 40 systemically healthy Caucasian individuals from Russia aged roughly 6 to 100 years. Each donor gave ten milliliters of peripheral blood, collected into EDTA-treated Vacutainer tubes. PBMCs were isolated by Ficoll-Paque density-gradient centrifugation, with at least 7 million obtained per sample. Total RNA was extracted from PBMCs with Trizol reagent, with at least 6 micrograms obtained per sample. Naive CD45RAhigh/CD27high T cell percentages were measured by flow cytometry on a PBMC aliquot from every donor. Libraries were made using 5' RACE. This sample was sequenced with an Illumina HiSeq 2500. A second PCR of roughly 7 to 12 cycles was performed with a sample-barcoded 5' primer and a J-beta primer mix. A unique molecular identifier was introduced onto each TCR beta cDNA molecule by a template-switch 5' adaptor carrying 12 random nucleotides. At least 2.5 million CDR3-containing paired-end reads were obtained from each sample. First-strand cDNA was synthesized from all RNA with the Mint cDNA synthesis kit, primed by a TRBC-specific oligonucleotide. Following uracil-DNA glycosylase treatment, a first 18-cycle PCR with universal primers M1SS and BC2_uni_R was performed on all cDNA. Per the original workflow: Each sample was normalized by randomly selecting 1 million high-quality reads, each carrying a distinct molecular identifier. Reads with shared molecular identifiers were discarded instead of being binned into consensus sequences. MiTCR, run with a Q25 quality threshold and the strictest error-elimination algorithm, handled CDR3 identification, clonotype clustering and error correction. A nonparametric unseen species model with Euler transformation was used to estimate a lower bound on total TCR beta diversity. Using fastp at Q25 and MiXCR, TCRdb reprocessed the public reads and kept productive beta chains. Every CDR3 protein is listed once, alongside the most common genes and DNA of its rows. For this entry, the V and J calls and clone size follow TCRdb and not the study's own pipeline. The sample data list approximately 900,000 distinct CDR3 sequences, and around 48% of these were observed just once. The ten most abundant clones make up roughly 13% of the sample.

The sequence derives from a man aged 25-45 years in good health. The source material was blood.

The nucleotide sequence reads TGTGCCAGCAGTCCTATGGGTCAATTCTCCTACGGGCAGTACTTC. It codes for CASSPMGQFSYGQYF. The chain is assembled from TRBV6-2 or TRBV6-3 and TRBJ2-7, with the D gene not confidently named. Taken from cysteine to phenylalanine, the CDR3 has 15 residues. Kept here is only the CDR3 DNA, which spans 45 bases and is read in frame from base 1. Reading the germline V gene gives CDR1 MNHEY and CDR2 SVGEGT.